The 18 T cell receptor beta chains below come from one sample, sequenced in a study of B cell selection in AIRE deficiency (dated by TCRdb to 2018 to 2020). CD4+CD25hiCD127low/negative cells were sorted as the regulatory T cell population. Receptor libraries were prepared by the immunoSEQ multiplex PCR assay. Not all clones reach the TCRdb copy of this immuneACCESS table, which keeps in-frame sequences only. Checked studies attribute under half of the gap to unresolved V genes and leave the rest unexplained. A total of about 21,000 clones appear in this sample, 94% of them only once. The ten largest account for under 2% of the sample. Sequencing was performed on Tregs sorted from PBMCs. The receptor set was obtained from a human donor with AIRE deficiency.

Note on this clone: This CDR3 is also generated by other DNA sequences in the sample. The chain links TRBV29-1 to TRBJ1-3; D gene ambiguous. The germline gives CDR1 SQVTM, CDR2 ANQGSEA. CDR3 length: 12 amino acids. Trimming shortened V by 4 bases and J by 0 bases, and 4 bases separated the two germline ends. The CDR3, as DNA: TGCAGCGTTGTCACCTCTGGAAACACCATATATTTT. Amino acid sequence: CSVVTSGNTIYF.

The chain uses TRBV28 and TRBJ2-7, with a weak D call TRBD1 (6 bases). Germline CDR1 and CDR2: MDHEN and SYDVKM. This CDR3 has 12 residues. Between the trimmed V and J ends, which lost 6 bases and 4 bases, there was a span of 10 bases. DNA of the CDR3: TGTGCCAGCAGACTAGGGGGTTACGAGCAGTACTTC. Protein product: CASRLGGYEQYF.

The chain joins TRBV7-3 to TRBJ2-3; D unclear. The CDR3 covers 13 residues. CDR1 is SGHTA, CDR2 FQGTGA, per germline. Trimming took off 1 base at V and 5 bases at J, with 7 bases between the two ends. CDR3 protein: CASSLSRGDTQYF. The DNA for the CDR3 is TGTGCCAGCAGCTTAAGCCGCGGAGATACGCAGTATTTT.

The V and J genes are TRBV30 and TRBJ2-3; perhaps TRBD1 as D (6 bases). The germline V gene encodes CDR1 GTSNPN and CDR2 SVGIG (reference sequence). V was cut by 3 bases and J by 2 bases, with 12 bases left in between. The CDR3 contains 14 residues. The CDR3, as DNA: TGTGCCTGGAGCCAGGGGACATACACAGATACGCAGTATTTT. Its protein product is CAWSQGTYTDTQYF.

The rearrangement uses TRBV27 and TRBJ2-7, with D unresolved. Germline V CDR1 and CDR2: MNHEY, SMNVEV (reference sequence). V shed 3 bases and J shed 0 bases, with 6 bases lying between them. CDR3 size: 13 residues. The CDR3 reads CASSFRSSYEQYF. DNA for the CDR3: TGTGCCAGCAGTTTTCGGAGCTCCTACGAGCAGTACTTC.

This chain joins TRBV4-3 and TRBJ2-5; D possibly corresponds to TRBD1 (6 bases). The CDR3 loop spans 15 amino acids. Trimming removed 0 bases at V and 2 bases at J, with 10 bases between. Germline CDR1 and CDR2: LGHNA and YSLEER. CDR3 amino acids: CASSQDRGWQETQYF. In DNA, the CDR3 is TGCGCCAGCAGCCAAGACAGGGGTTGGCAAGAGACCCAGTACTTC.

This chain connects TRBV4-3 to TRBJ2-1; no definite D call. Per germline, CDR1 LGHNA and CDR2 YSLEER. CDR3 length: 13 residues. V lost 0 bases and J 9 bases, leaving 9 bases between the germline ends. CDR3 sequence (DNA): TGCGCCAGCAGCCAAGATTTCTACCGTGAGCAGTTCTTC. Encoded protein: CASSQDFYREQFF.

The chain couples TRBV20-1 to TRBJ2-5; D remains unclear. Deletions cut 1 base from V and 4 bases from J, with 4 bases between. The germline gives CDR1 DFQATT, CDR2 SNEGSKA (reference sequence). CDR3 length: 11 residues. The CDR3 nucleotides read TGCAGTGCTAGAGGTAGAGAGACCCAGTACTTC. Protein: CSARGRETQYF.

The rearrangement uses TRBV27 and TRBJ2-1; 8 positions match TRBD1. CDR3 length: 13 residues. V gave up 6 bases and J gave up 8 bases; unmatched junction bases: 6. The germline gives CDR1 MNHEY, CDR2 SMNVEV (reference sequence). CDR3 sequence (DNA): TGTGCCAGCAGCCGACAGGGGTTCCATGAGCAGTTCTTC. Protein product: CASSRQGFHEQFF.

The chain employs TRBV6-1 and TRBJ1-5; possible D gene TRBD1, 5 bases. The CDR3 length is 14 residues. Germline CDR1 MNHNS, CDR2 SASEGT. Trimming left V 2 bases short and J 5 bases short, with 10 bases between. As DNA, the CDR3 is TGTGCCAGCAGTGAATGGGGGATCCATCAGCCCCAGCATTTT. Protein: CASSEWGIHQPQHF.

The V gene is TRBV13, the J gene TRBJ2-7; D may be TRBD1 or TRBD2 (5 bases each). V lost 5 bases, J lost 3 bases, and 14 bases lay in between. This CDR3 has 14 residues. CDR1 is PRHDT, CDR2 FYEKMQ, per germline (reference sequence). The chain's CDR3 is CASSRRDGLYEQYF. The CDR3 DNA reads TGTGCCAGCAGCCGCCGGGACGGCCTCTACGAGCAGTACTTC.

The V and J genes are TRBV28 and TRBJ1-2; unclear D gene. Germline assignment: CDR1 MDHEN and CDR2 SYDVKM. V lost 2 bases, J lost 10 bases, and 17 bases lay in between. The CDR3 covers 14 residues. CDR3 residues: CASSLPGGSIAYTF. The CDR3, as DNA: TGTGCCAGCAGTTTACCAGGTGGTTCAATTGCCTACACCTTC.

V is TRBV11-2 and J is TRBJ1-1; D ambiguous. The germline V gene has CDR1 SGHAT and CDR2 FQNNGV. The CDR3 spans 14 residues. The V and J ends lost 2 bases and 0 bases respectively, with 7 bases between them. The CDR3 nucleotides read TGTGCCAGCAGCTTATTGGGAATGAACACTGAAGCTTTCTTT. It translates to CASSLLGMNTEAFF. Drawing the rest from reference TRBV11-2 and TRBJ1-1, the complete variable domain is EAGVAQSPRYKIIEKRQSVAFWCNPISGHATLYWYQQILGQGPKLLIQFQNNGVVDDSQLPKDRFSAERLKGVDSTLKIQPAKLEDSAVYLCASSLLGMNTEAFFGQGTRLTVV.

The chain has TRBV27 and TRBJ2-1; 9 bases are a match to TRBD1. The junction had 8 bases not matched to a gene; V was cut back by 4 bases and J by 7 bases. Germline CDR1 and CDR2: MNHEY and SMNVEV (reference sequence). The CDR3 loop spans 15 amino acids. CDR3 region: CASSSRDRVLNEQFF. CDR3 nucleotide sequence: TGTGCCAGCAGTTCCCGGGACAGGGTTTTGAATGAGCAGTTCTTC.

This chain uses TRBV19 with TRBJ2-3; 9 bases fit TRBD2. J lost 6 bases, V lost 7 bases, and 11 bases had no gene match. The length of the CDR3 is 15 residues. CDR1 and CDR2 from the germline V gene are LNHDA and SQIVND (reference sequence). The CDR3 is CASTRLAGSLDTQYF. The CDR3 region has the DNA TGTGCCAGTACCCGGCTAGCGGGGTCCTTGGATACGCAGTATTTT.

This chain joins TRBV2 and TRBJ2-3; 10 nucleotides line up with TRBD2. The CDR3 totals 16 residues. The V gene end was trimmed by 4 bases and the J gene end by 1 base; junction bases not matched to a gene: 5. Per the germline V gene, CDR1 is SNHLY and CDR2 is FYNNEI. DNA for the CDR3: TGTGCCAGCAGTGCTTCTAGCGGGAGCCGCACAGATACGCAGTATTTT. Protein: CASSASSGSRTDTQYF.

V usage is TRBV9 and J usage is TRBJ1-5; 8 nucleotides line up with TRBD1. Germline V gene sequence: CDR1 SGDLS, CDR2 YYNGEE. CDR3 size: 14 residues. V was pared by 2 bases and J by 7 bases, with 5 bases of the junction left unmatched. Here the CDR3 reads CASSVGQGAQPQHF. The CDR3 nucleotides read TGTGCCAGCAGCGTCGGACAGGGAGCACAGCCCCAGCATTTT.

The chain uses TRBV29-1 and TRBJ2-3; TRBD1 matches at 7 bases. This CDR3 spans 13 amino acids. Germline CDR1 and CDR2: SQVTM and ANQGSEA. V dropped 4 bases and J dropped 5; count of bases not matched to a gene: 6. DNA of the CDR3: TGCAGCGTTGTGGACAGGACGGGAGATACGCAGTATTTT. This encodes CSVVDRTGDTQYF.